One sample yielded the 29 T cell receptor beta chains listed below, sequenced in a study of vaccination effects on CD4 cells after COVID-19. Sequencing was performed with immunoSEQ multiplex PCR; in TCRdb, only in-frame clones are kept and a portion is missing. This table holds tens of thousands of clones, around 80% found once. Their cognate antigens are unknown. Before sequencing took place, the ViraFEST assay used viral peptide pools to expand antigen-specific CD4+ T cells. When around ten days of culture had elapsed, CD4+ T cells were isolated. Of the BNT162b2 and mRNA-1273 vaccines, participants received two doses of one or the other. The specimen comprised CD4+ T cells from PBMCs cultured with HCoV-NL63 spike peptides, sampled after COVID-19 vaccination. All receptors derive from a human donor who received a COVID-19 vaccine. Some clones in this sample may be carry-over from other donors' samples.

This clone was counted between two and nine times. This rearrangement joins TRBV7-2 to TRBJ2-2; D is possibly TRBD1 (5 bases). Between the trimmed V and J ends, which lost 4 bases and 2 bases, there was a span of 11 bases. Germline V gene data show CDR1 as SGHTA and CDR2 as FQGNSA. This CDR3 contains 15 residues. The CDR3 here is CASSSRQTNTGELFF. The CDR3 coding sequence is TGTGCCAGCAGCTCCCGACAGACTAACACCGGGGAGCTGTTTTTT.

The rearrangement links TRBV18 to TRBJ2-1; D is ambiguous. Trimming removed 4 bases at V and 9 bases at J, with 13 bases between. This CDR3 has 13 residues. The V gene's germline CDR1 is KGHSH and CDR2 LQKENI. The CDR3 DNA follows: TGTGCCAGCTCACAAGACCTGGTAGGTGAGCAGTTCTTC. It specifies CASSQDLVGEQFF.

This clone came up once. This sequence joins TRBV2 and TRBJ1-2; TRBD1 is a possible D gene (5 bases). Trimming pared 3 bases from V and 4 bases from J, leaving 21 bases between. The CDR3 extends over 17 amino acids. The germline V gene encodes CDR1 SNHLY and CDR2 FYNNEI. CDR3 sequence: CASSEGSRSGWGYGYTF. The CDR3 DNA sequence: TGTGCCAGCAGTGAGGGTAGTCGGTCAGGGTGGGGCTATGGCTACACCTTC. Using reference TRBV2 and TRBJ1-2 for the parts outside the CDR3, the full variable domain is EPEVTQTPSHQVTQMGQEVILRCVPISNHLYFYWYRQILGQKVEFLVSFYNNEISEKSEIFDDQFSVERPDGSNFTLKIRSTKLEDSAMYFCASSEGSRSGWGYGYTFGSGTRLTVV.

The chain recombines TRBV2 with TRBJ1-3; D not resolved. The germline gives CDR1 SNHLY, CDR2 FYNNEI. Trimming removed 2 bases from V and 4 bases from J, with 12 bases in between. The CDR3 runs to 15 residues. CDR3: CASSERPPLGNTIYF. DNA for the CDR3: TGTGCCAGCAGTGAACGGCCGCCATTGGGAAACACCATATATTTT.

The chain couples TRBV24-1 to TRBJ1-5; D possibly corresponds to TRBD1 (5 bases). V lost 7 bases and J 4 bases, leaving 13 bases between the germline ends. This CDR3 has 14 residues. CDR1 and CDR2 (germline): KGHDR, SFDVKD. CDR3 nucleotides: TGTGCCACCAGAGGGGACGGAAGAAATCAGCCCCAGCATTTT. Its translation: CATRGDGRNQPQHF.

A single count supports this clone. The chain employs TRBV11-3 and TRBJ2-1, with 11 bases that match TRBD2. The length of the CDR3 is 18 residues. V shed 1 base and J 1 base; nucleotides not matched to a gene: 6. Germline V gene data show CDR1 as SGHNT and CDR2 as YENEEA. CDR3 nucleotide sequence: TGTGCCAGCAGCTTAGGGGATAGCGGGGGGGATTCCTACAATGAGCAGTTCTTC. Amino acid sequence: CASSLGDSGGDSYNEQFF.

The rearrangement links TRBV29-1 to TRBJ2-1, with TRBD2 matching over 7 bases. V trimming: 6 bases; J trimming: 12 bases; junction bases outside the gene matches: 8. Per germline, CDR1 SQVTM and CDR2 ANQGSEA. The length of the CDR3 is 11 residues. CDR3 loop: CSVGPGGGQFF. Written as DNA, the CDR3 is TGCAGCGTCGGACCGGGCGGGGGGCAGTTCTTC.

J is TRBJ1-1 and V is TRBV6-5; a weak D match, TRBD1 (5 bases). Germline V gene lookup returns CDR1 MNHEY and CDR2 SVGAGI. CDR3 size: 15 residues. The V end was cut by 8 bases, the J end by 4 bases, with 20 bases between. The CDR3 here is CASLSVGGVGTEAFF. CDR3 coding DNA: TGTGCCAGCCTCTCAGTGGGGGGTGTGGGCACTGAAGCTTTCTTT.

The chain couples TRBV5-4 to TRBJ2-1; 8 nucleotides match TRBD1. This CDR3 spans 16 amino acids. Trimming took 5 bases from V and 5 from J; bases not matched to a gene: 12. The germline V gene encodes CDR1 SGHNT and CDR2 YYREEE (reference sequence). CDR3 coding DNA: TGTGCCAGCAGAGCGAGGACAGGGATAGTTGACAATGAGCAGTTCTTC. Residues: CASRARTGIVDNEQFF. The full variable domain, in which reference TRBV5-4 and TRBJ2-1 provide the parts outside the CDR3, is ETGVTQSPTHLIKTRGQQVTLRCSSQSGHNTVSWYQQALGQGPQFIFQYYREEENGRGNFPPRFSGLQFPNYSSELNVNALELDDSALYLCASRARTGIVDNEQFFGPGTRLTVL.

A single count supports this clone. The chain has TRBV19 and TRBJ2-7; unclear D gene. V was shortened by 5 bases and J by 5 bases, with 7 bases between the two germline ends. In germline, CDR1 is LNHDA, CDR2 SQIVND (reference sequence). There are 11 residues in the CDR3. DNA for the CDR3: TGTGCCAGTAGTCAAATGGACGAGCAGTACTTC. Translated: CASSQMDEQYF.

This clone was seen a handful of times. CDR3 DNA: TGTGCCAGCTCACCACCAGGGGGCACCTCTGGGGCCAACGTCCTGACTTTC. It codes for CASSPPGGTSGANVLTF. The gene calls are TRBV18 and TRBJ2-6, with 7 bases that match TRBD1. Losses at the gene ends were 0 bases for V and 0 bases for J; bases not matched to a gene: 2. Germline CDR1 reads KGHSH; CDR2 reads LQKENI. This CDR3 spans 17 amino acids.

The gene calls are TRBV2 and TRBJ2-3; TRBD2 is a possible D gene (5 bases). The ends were cut back, 4 bases at V and 5 bases at J, with 13 bases in the middle. CDR3 size: 14 residues. The germline V gene encodes CDR1 SNHLY and CDR2 FYNNEI. CDR3 DNA: TGTGCCAGCAGTGTAGCACAACGGGGAGATACGCAGTATTTT. Amino acids: CASSVAQRGDTQYF.

In DNA form, the CDR3 reads TGTGCCAGCAGCCAGGGATGGACCCAGTACTTC. This codes for CASSQGWTQYF. The chain employs TRBV3-1 (or the pseudogene TRBV3-2) and TRBJ2-5, with D unclear. The CDR3 has 11 residues. CDR1 and CDR2 from the germline V gene are LGHDT and YNNKEL (reference sequence). Trimming left V 3 bases short and J 7 bases short, with 6 bases between.

V usage is TRBV5-4 and J usage is TRBJ2-1; D gene unclear. CDR3 length equals 14 residues. Germline-derived CDR1 and CDR2 are SGHNT and YYREEE (reference sequence). Trimming left V 2 bases short and J 8 bases short, with 14 bases between. The CDR3 loop reads CASSLASALYEQFF. As DNA, the CDR3 is TGTGCCAGCAGCTTAGCCAGCGCACTATATGAGCAGTTCTTC.

V gene TRBV6-5 combines with J gene TRBJ2-2; D not certain. The CDR3 spans 16 residues. Looked up from germline, CDR1 is MNHEY and CDR2 is SVGAGI. Between the trimmed V and J ends, which lost 0 bases and 3 bases, there was a span of 11 bases. CDR3 nucleotides: TGTGCCAGCAGTTACTCTCCGACGGAACACACCGGGGAGCTGTTTTTT. Its protein product is CASSYSPTEHTGELFF.

This chain links TRBV6-5 with TRBJ1-3; no reliable D call. Trimming took 2 bases from V and 0 from J, leaving 8 bases between them. The CDR3 contains 15 residues. Germline CDR1 reads MNHEY; CDR2 reads SVGAGI. The CDR3 loop reads CASSYGVSSGNTIYF. Written as DNA, the CDR3 is TGTGCCAGCAGTTACGGGGTGAGCTCTGGAAACACCATATATTTT.

The V call is TRBV4-1, the J call TRBJ2-1, with TRBD1 identical over 7 bases. The germline V gene has CDR1 MGHRA and CDR2 YSYEKL. The V segment lost 3 bases and the J segment 2 bases; nucleotides outside the gene matches: 7. This CDR3 has 16 amino acids. The CDR3 DNA reads as TGCGCCAGCAGCCAGGATGACAGGGCAGCCTACAATGAGCAGTTCTTC. It encodes CASSQDDRAAYNEQFF.

V is TRBV3-1 (or the pseudogene TRBV3-2) and J is TRBJ1-1; no firm D call. Looked up from germline, CDR1 is LGHDT and CDR2 is YNNKEL (reference sequence). The length of the CDR3 is 14 residues. Trimming left V 4 bases short and J 2 bases short, with 11 bases between. CDR3 nucleotide sequence: TGTGCCAGCAGCCGGGCGGGCTTAAACACTGAAGCTTTCTTT. The encoded protein is CASSRAGLNTEAFF.

The J gene is TRBJ2-2, the V gene TRBV10-1; no reliable D call. V was pared by 6 bases and J by 1 base, with 9 bases between. Germline CDR1 is WNHNN and CDR2 is SYGVQD (reference sequence). The length of the CDR3 is 14 residues. The CDR3 DNA is TGCGCCAGCAGGGTACAGATGAACACCGGGGAGCTGTTTTTT. Translating gives CASRVQMNTGELFF.

V gene TRBV11-2 combines with J gene TRBJ1-2, with D possibly being TRBD1 (6 bases). The germline CDR1 and CDR2 sequences are SGHAT and FQNNGV. The CDR3 is 13 residues long. Between the trimmed V and J ends, which lost 1 base and 7 bases, there was a span of 10 bases. CDR3 region: CASSLVAGVGYTF. The CDR3 DNA reads TGTGCCAGCAGCTTAGTGGCAGGGGTTGGCTACACCTTC.

This clone was counted once. The V and J genes are TRBV9 and TRBJ2-3, with TRBD2 matching over 11 bases. The J segment lost 1 base and the V segment lost 5 bases, leaving 3 bases of the junction unmatched. The length of the CDR3 is 15 residues. Germline V CDR1 and CDR2: SGDLS, YYNGEE. CDR3 in DNA: TGTGCCAGCAGTTATAGCGGGAGGGGCACAGATACGCAGTATTTT. Encoded protein: CASSYSGRGTDTQYF.

This clone has only a few counts. The V and J genes are TRBV5-6 and TRBJ2-1, with D hard to call. Germline CDR1 and CDR2: SGHDT and YYEEEE. With 6 bases removed from V and 2 bases from J, the gap between germline ends came to 6 bases. This CDR3 contains 12 residues. CDR3: CASMGTYNEQFF. DNA of the CDR3: TGTGCCAGCATGGGGACCTACAATGAGCAGTTCTTC.

This chain joins TRBV3-1 (or the pseudogene TRBV3-2) and TRBJ1-2; D not certain. CDR3 length: 14 residues. Trimming removed 2 bases from V and 1 base from J, with 8 bases in between. Germline-derived CDR1 and CDR2 are LGHDT and YNNKEL (reference sequence). CDR3 in DNA: TGTGCCAGCAGCCAACGCCGAGATAACTATGGCTACACCTTC. It is translated as CASSQRRDNYGYTF.

The CDR3 here is CASSELKVNYGYTF. The CDR3 coding sequence is TGTGCCAGCAGTGAGCTCAAGGTTAACTATGGCTACACCTTC. The chain couples TRBV2 to TRBJ1-2; D remains unclear. Trimming shortened V by 3 bases and J by 1 base, and 9 bases separated the two germline ends. The CDR3 extends over 14 amino acids. Germline V gene sequence: CDR1 SNHLY, CDR2 FYNNEI.

This chain uses TRBV6-6 with TRBJ1-6; D is undetermined. The CDR3 runs to 13 residues. The V gene lost 2 bases and the J gene lost 6 bases, with 5 bases spanning the gap. Germline CDR1 and CDR2: MNHNY and SVGAGI (reference sequence). The CDR3, as DNA: TGTGCCAGCAGTTACGATTTTAATTCACCCCTCCACTTT. Amino acid sequence: CASSYDFNSPLHF.

The V call is TRBV25-1, the J call TRBJ1-2; no clear D. V lost 3 bases and J 2 bases, leaving 7 bases between the germline ends. Germline-derived CDR1 and CDR2 are MGHDK and SYGVNS. The CDR3 is 13 residues long. CDR3 in amino acids: CASSDRENYGYTF. The CDR3 DNA follows: TGTGCCAGCAGTGACCGGGAAAACTATGGCTACACCTTC.

This sequence joins TRBV28 and TRBJ1-5, with D maybe TRBD1 (6 bases). CDR1 is MDHEN and CDR2 is SYDVKM in the germline V gene. Deletions cut 5 bases from V and 7 bases from J, with 27 bases between. CDR3 length: 18 residues. The DNA for the CDR3 is TGTGCCAGCAGTGTGATGGGGGAGGGGGTCAGTTTTGTACAGCCCCAGCATTTT. Translating gives CASSVMGEGVSFVQPQHF. The whole variable domain, remainder taken from reference TRBV28 and TRBJ1-5, is DVKVTQSSRYLVKRTGEKVFLECVQDMDHENMFWYRQDPGLGLRLIYFSYDVKMKEKGDIPEGYSVSREKKERFSLILESASTNQTSMYLCASSVMGEGVSFVQPQHFGDGTRLSIL.

The chain employs TRBV30 and TRBJ1-2, with D maybe TRBD1 (5 bases). The CDR3 runs to 14 residues. Germline V gene sequence: CDR1 GTSNPN, CDR2 SVGIG (reference sequence). The V and J ends lost 3 bases and 0 bases respectively, with 11 bases between them. CDR3 DNA: TGTGCCTGGAGAGACAGCTTCCCTAACTATGGCTACACCTTC. Protein: CAWRDSFPNYGYTF.

This chain links TRBV7-3 with TRBJ1-6; 7 positions agree with TRBD1. V lost 5 bases and J lost 7; bases outside the gene matches: 8. The CDR3 is made up of 15 amino acids. The germline V gene has CDR1 SGHTA and CDR2 FQGTGA. CDR3 in DNA: TGTGCCAGCAGCCCCAGGGCGGGACAGAATTCACCCCTCCACTTT. Translating gives CASSPRAGQNSPLHF. The full variable domain, in which reference TRBV7-3 and TRBJ1-6 provide the parts outside the CDR3, is GAGVSQTPSNKVTEKGKYVELRCDPISGHTALYWYRQSLGQGPEFLIYFQGTGAADDSGLPNDRFFAVRPEGSVSTLKIQRTERGDSAVYLCASSPRAGQNSPLHFGNGTRLTVT.